The 18 T cell receptor beta chains below were found in one sample sequenced in a study of blood T cell repertoires in COVID-19. Profiled with immunoSEQ multiplex PCR; TCRdb holds only in-frame clones, not every one. The table has 250,000 to 300,000 clones, 88% seen once; the top ten hold about 10%. Material for sequencing was peripheral blood. The receptors were sampled from a woman between 25 and 40 years old with COVID-19, enrolled during active disease.

The rearrangement uses TRBV7-9 and TRBJ1-4; 9 bases line up with TRBD1. CDR1 and CDR2 (germline): SEHNR, FQNEAQ (reference sequence). This CDR3 has 16 residues. V shed 5 bases, J shed 2 bases, and the junction held 6 bases outside the gene matches. CDR3 protein: CASSSGQGFTNEKLFF. CDR3 in DNA: TGTGCCAGCAGCAGTGGACAGGGGTTTACTAATGAAAAACTGTTTTTT.

The sample holds one count of this clone. Distinct nucleotide sequences in the sample also encode this CDR3. The chain uses TRBV5-1 and TRBJ1-4; D is uncertain. The CDR3 has 14 amino acids. Germline V gene lookup returns CDR1 SGHRS and CDR2 YFSETQ. V shed 5 bases and J shed 0 bases, with 8 bases lying between them. Written as DNA, the CDR3 is TGCGCCAGCAGTGAGTTAGCAACTAATGAAAAACTGTTTTTT. This translates into CASSELATNEKLFF.

V gene TRBV9 combines with J gene TRBJ2-3; 13 bases are shared with TRBD2. Trimming cost V 3 bases and J 6 bases; bases outside gene matches: 4. CDR1 is SGDLS and CDR2 is YYNGEE in the germline V gene. The CDR3 has 15 residues. CDR3 protein: CASSGTSGRGDTQYF. As DNA, the CDR3 is TGTGCCAGCAGCGGGACTAGCGGGAGAGGGGATACGCAGTATTTT.

The chain couples TRBV29-1 to TRBJ2-5; 9 nucleotides align to TRBD1. V lost 7 bases to trimming and J lost 4 bases; unmatched junction nucleotides: 10. Germline V gene data show CDR1 as SQVTM and CDR2 as ANQGSEA. CDR3 length: 14 residues. Here the CDR3 reads CSEDRTGVRETQYF. The CDR3 coding sequence is TGCAGCGAGGACAGGACAGGGGTCCGAGAGACCCAGTACTTC.

This clone was observed a single time. V usage is TRBV25-1 and J usage is TRBJ2-2; the D is unclear. The CDR3 spans 16 residues. Germline assignment: CDR1 MGHDK and CDR2 SYGVNS. Between the trimmed V and J ends, which lost 1 base and 10 bases, there was a span of 19 bases. The CDR3 nucleotides read TGTGCCAGCAGTGAATTGAAGGCAGGTCCCCCCGCGGAGCTGTTTTTT. It translates to CASSELKAGPPAELFF. The full variable domain, with the rest looked up from reference TRBV25-1 and TRBJ2-2, is EADIYQTPRYLVIGTGKKITLECSQTMGHDKMYWYQQDPGMELHLIHYSYGVNSTEKGDLSSESTVSRIRTEHFPLTLESARPSHTSQYLCASSELKAGPPAELFFGEGSRLTVL.

The chain recombines TRBV28 with TRBJ2-7, with 8 nucleotides matching TRBD2. Germline-derived CDR1 and CDR2 are MDHEN and SYDVKM. Trimming took 5 bases from V and 5 from J; bases not matched to a gene: 11. The CDR3 has 15 amino acids. CDR3 sequence: CASSLASGPGNEQYF. Written as DNA, the CDR3 is TGTGCCAGCAGTCTGGCTAGCGGGCCGGGGAACGAGCAGTACTTC.

The chain is built from TRBV5-5 and TRBJ1-2; TRBD1 agrees at 8 bases. V shed 0 bases and J 2 bases; nucleotides not matched to a gene: 6. Germline V gives CDR1 SGHKS, CDR2 YYEKEE (reference sequence). This CDR3 is built from 16 residues. The CDR3 loop reads CASSLVGTGGNYGYTF. CDR3 DNA: TGTGCCAGCAGCTTGGTCGGGACAGGAGGGAACTATGGCTACACCTTC.

J is TRBJ2-1 and V is TRBV7-3; perhaps TRBD2 as D (5 bases). The CDR3 extends over 13 amino acids. CDR1 SGHTA and CDR2 FQGTGA come from the germline V gene. With 4 bases removed from V and 6 bases from J, the gap between germline ends came to 10 bases. The CDR3 coding sequence is TGTGCCAGCAGCTCACTAGTGGGCAATGAGCAGTTCTTC. Encoded protein: CASSSLVGNEQFF.

The count of this clone is one. The chain has TRBV4-2 and TRBJ1-4; no definite D call. The CDR3 length is 14 residues. The V end lost 8 bases, the J end lost 2 bases, and 12 bases lay between the germline ends. Germline lookup yields CDR1 LGHNA and CDR2 YNFKEQ. The CDR3 DNA follows: TGTGCCAGCGCGAGATGGGAGACTAATGAAAAACTGTTTTTT. Encoded protein: CASARWETNEKLFF.

This rearrangement joins TRBV5-1 to TRBJ2-7; 13 nucleotides agree with TRBD2. The CDR3 is 14 amino acids. With V trimmed by 5 bases and J by 5 bases, 4 bases remained unmatched. CDR1 and CDR2 from the germline V gene are SGHRS and YFSETQ. The CDR3 loop reads CASSTGTSGDEQYF. The DNA of the CDR3 is TGCGCCAGCAGTACCGGGACTAGCGGGGACGAGCAGTACTTC.

The CDR3 sequence: CASTHRASDNEQFF. For the CDR3, the DNA is TGTGCCAGCACTCACAGGGCTTCCGACAATGAGCAGTTCTTC. The chain employs TRBV2 and TRBJ2-1, with D possibly being TRBD1 (6 bases). Germline-derived CDR1 and CDR2 are SNHLY and FYNNEI. V was cut by 7 bases and J by 5 bases, with 15 bases left in between. The CDR3 extends over 14 amino acids.

The chain links TRBV11-3 to TRBJ2-3; 7 bases map to TRBD1. V shed 8 bases, J shed 1 base, and the junction held 6 bases outside the gene matches. This CDR3 region has 14 residues. Germline assignment: CDR1 SGHNT and CDR2 YENEEA. CDR3 sequence: CASSHRGGTDTQYF. The CDR3 bases are TGTGCCAGCTCACACAGGGGTGGCACAGATACGCAGTATTTT. Full variable domain (remainder filled in from reference TRBV11-3 and TRBJ2-3): EAGVVQSPRYKIIEKKQPVAFWCNPISGHNTLYWYLQNLGQGPELLIRYENEEAVDDSQLPKDRFSAERLKGVDSTLKIQPAELGDSAVYLCASSHRGGTDTQYFGPGTRLTVL.

Of note for this clone: The conserved phenylalanine or tryptophan is not found at the CDR3 terminus, so this likely reflects a read error. The V and J genes are TRBV4-3 and TRBJ1-2; D gene ambiguous. Germline V gene lookup returns CDR1 LGHNA and CDR2 YSLEER. This CDR3 contains 14 residues. The V end lost 3 bases, the J end lost 2 bases, and 10 bases lay between the germline ends. As DNA, the CDR3 is TGCGCCAGCAGCCACACCGGGTCCAACTATGGCTACACCCTC. It encodes CASSHTGSNYGYTL.

The chain uses TRBV19 and TRBJ2-5; 10 bases align to TRBD1. Unmatched junction bases numbered 8, after V lost 4 bases and J lost 6 bases. The germline V gene encodes CDR1 LNHDA and CDR2 SQIVND (reference sequence). The CDR3 consists of 15 residues. The CDR3 DNA is TGTGCCAGTAGTACCATGACAGGGGGCAGGAAGACCCAGTACTTC. Protein sequence: CASSTMTGGRKTQYF.

Only one count was recorded for this clone. The CDR3 is CASSLVGRDSTNEKLFF. The CDR3 nucleotides read TGTGCCAGCAGCTTAGTGGGCAGGGACTCAACTAATGAAAAACTGTTTTTT. The gene calls are TRBV7-8 and TRBJ1-4; D possibly corresponds to TRBD1 (5 bases). This CDR3 is 17 amino acids long. The germline V gene encodes CDR1 SGHVS and CDR2 FQNEAQ. Trimming removed 1 base from V and 0 bases from J, with 12 bases in between.

This sequence joins TRBV7-2 and TRBJ2-5, with TRBD1 matching over 7 bases. This CDR3 has 17 amino acids. Germline-derived CDR1 and CDR2 are SGHTA and FQGNSA. V lost 2 bases to trimming and J lost 5 bases; unmatched junction nucleotides: 14. The CDR3 sequence is CASSLLQGSDLLETQYF. DNA for the CDR3: TGTGCCAGCAGCTTACTACAGGGGTCAGATCTGCTCGAGACCCAGTACTTC.

Concerning this clone itself: The DNA is omitted, as the CDR3 cannot be located on it reliably, and the CDR3 follows TCRdb's listing. This chain links TRBV27 with TRBJ2-2; the table's D gene call, TRBD2, was not cross checked with the DNA. The CDR3 totals 15 residues, both ends included. Looked up from germline, CDR1 is MNHEY and CDR2 is SMNVEV (reference sequence). The CDR3 region is CASSSSGGVAGELFF.

The chain combines TRBV11-3 with TRBJ1-1; D gene ambiguous. This CDR3 is built from 12 residues. Germline V lookup: CDR1 SGHNT, CDR2 YENEEA. Deletions cut 2 bases from V and 8 bases from J, with 9 bases between. CDR3 amino acids: CASSLSGSEAFF. CDR3 in DNA: TGTGCCAGCAGCTTATCCGGGTCCGAAGCTTTCTTT. Full variable domain (rest looked up from reference TRBV11-3 and TRBJ1-1): EAGVVQSPRYKIIEKKQPVAFWCNPISGHNTLYWYLQNLGQGPELLIRYENEEAVDDSQLPKDRFSAERLKGVDSTLKIQPAELGDSAVYLCASSLSGSEAFFGQGTRLTVV.